These 29 T cell receptor beta chains came from one sample sequenced in a study of fetal regulatory T cell absence and autoimmunity (dated by TCRdb to 2016 to 2017). The method behind the library was the immunoSEQ multiplex PCR assay. The immuneACCESS repertoire file appears here via TCRdb, limited to in-frame rearrangements. These files lack a portion of the clones; in checked studies, under half of the deficit traces to unresolved V genes, and the cause of the others is not known. Here the sample has roughly 95,000 clones; around 72% occur a single time. The biggest ten clones account for less than 2.5% of the sample. The sequenced sample consisted of pancreas tissue. The origin of the receptors is a male donor with IPEX syndrome.

The chain joins TRBV19 to TRBJ1-2, with 10 positions matching TRBD1. In germline, CDR1 is LNHDA, CDR2 SQIVND (reference sequence). Germline trimming cut 1 base from V and 4 bases from J; bases unmatched to any gene: 0. The CDR3 length is 14 residues. As DNA, the CDR3 is TGTGCCAGTAGTATAGGGGACAGGGGCTATGGCTACACCTTC. Its translation is CASSIGDRGYGYTF.

The genes are TRBV9 and TRBJ2-2; 10 bases are a match to TRBD1. The CDR3 runs 15 residues. Unmatched junction bases numbered 4, after V lost 2 bases and J lost 6 bases. Germline-derived CDR1 and CDR2 are SGDLS and YYNGEE. The CDR3 spells CASSVSGTGAGELFF. The DNA of the CDR3 is TGTGCCAGCAGCGTCTCCGGGACAGGGGCCGGGGAGCTGTTTTTT.

A single count supports this clone. The V gene is TRBV6-5, the J gene TRBJ2-3; D not resolved. Trimming removed 0 bases at V and 4 bases at J, with 8 bases between. This CDR3 has 14 residues. Per the germline V gene, CDR1 is MNHEY and CDR2 is SVGAGI. CDR3 nucleotide sequence: TGTGCCAGCAGTTACTCCGCGACCCCAGATACGCAGTATTTT. It yields the protein CASSYSATPDTQYF.

The chain combines TRBV10-2 with TRBJ2-7; TRBD2 matches at 7 bases. This CDR3 has 13 amino acids. V trimming: 4 bases; J trimming: 0 bases; junction bases outside the gene matches: 0. CDR1 and CDR2 (germline): WSHSY, SAAADI. CDR3 loop: CASSGGGSYEQYF. The CDR3 DNA reads as TGCGCCAGCAGTGGCGGGGGCTCCTACGAGCAGTACTTC.

This chain connects TRBV5-1 to TRBJ1-1, with TRBD1 matching 8 bases. This CDR3 has 19 residues. The ends lost 4 bases at V and 4 bases at J; junction bases unmatched: 21. Germline values: CDR1 SGHRS, CDR2 YFSETQ. CDR3: CASSRAATGVLIGGTEAFF. CDR3 DNA sequence: TGCGCCAGCAGCCGGGCCGCGACAGGGGTATTGATAGGAGGCACTGAAGCTTTCTTT.

This clone was counted only a few times. The V call is TRBV11-2, the J call TRBJ2-7, with no clear D. This CDR3 contains 13 residues. Germline loops: CDR1 SGHAT, CDR2 FQNNGV. V was shortened by 5 bases and J by 2 bases, with 10 bases between the two germline ends. The CDR3 DNA reads as TGTGCCAGCAGCCCCCCGACGCCCTACGAGCAGTACTTC. Protein product: CASSPPTPYEQYF.

The chain recombines TRBV4-1 with TRBJ2-7; 10 bases line up with TRBD2. V was pared by 0 bases and J by 2 bases, with 1 base of the junction left unmatched. The CDR3 covers 15 residues. Germline CDR1 is MGHRA and CDR2 is YSYEKL. The CDR3 region is CASSQESGRAYEQYF. The CDR3 region has the DNA TGCGCCAGCAGCCAAGAAAGCGGGAGGGCCTACGAGCAGTACTTC.

The chain carries TRBV29-1 and TRBJ1-1, with TRBD1 as a possible D gene (5 bases). V shed 1 base and J shed 0 bases, with 12 bases lying between them. CDR3 length: 15 amino acids. Germline V CDR1 and CDR2: SQVTM, ANQGSEA. CDR3 DNA sequence: TGCAGCGTTGAAGGGAGGGGACCTATGAACACTGAAGCTTTCTTT. It codes for CSVEGRGPMNTEAFF.

The CDR3 sequence is CASSQFERGYGYTF. The CDR3 nucleotides are TGCGCCAGCAGCCAATTTGAGAGGGGCTATGGCTACACCTTC. The rearrangement uses TRBV4-3 and TRBJ1-2; the D gene is possibly TRBD1 (5 bases). The CDR3 covers 14 residues. Trimming removed 2 bases at V and 4 bases at J, with 11 bases between. Looked up from germline, CDR1 is LGHNA and CDR2 is YSLEER.

J is TRBJ2-2 and V is TRBV18; TRBD2 matches 10 bases. V gave up 1 base and J gave up 7 bases; unmatched junction bases: 9. Germline V gives CDR1 KGHSH, CDR2 LQKENI. The CDR3 covers 17 residues. The CDR3 DNA follows: TGTGCCAGCTCACCACTAACTAGCGGGATTTCCATCGGGGAGCTGTTTTTT. Amino acid sequence: CASSPLTSGISIGELFF.

This chain uses TRBV4-1 with TRBJ2-1, with 11 bases matching TRBD2. Germline loops: CDR1 MGHRA, CDR2 YSYEKL. J gave up 0 bases and V 4 bases, and 11 bases lay outside the gene matches. This CDR3 is 19 amino acids long. The CDR3 DNA reads TGCGCCAGCAGCCCCTATTCCGGGACTAGCGGTCCCTCCTACAATGAGCAGTTCTTC. Amino acid sequence: CASSPYSGTSGPSYNEQFF.

The rearrangement links TRBV4-2 to TRBJ1-2, with TRBD1 as a possible D gene (6 bases). The CDR3 length is 12 residues. Trimming shortened V by 8 bases and J by 2 bases, and 9 bases separated the two germline ends. Germline V gene sequence: CDR1 LGHNA, CDR2 YNFKEQ. The CDR3 DNA is TGTGCCAGCGGAGGGGGGAACTATGGCTACACCTTC. This translates into CASGGGNYGYTF.

The chain is built from TRBV9 and TRBJ2-3; TRBD2 matches at 9 bases. This CDR3 is 15 amino acids long. CDR1 is SGDLS and CDR2 is YYNGEE in the germline V gene. The V gene end was trimmed by 3 bases and the J gene end by 4 bases; junction bases not matched to a gene: 6. The CDR3 loop is CASSAGGGAADTQYF. For the CDR3, the DNA is TGTGCCAGCAGCGCAGGCGGGGGGGCCGCAGATACGCAGTATTTT.

The chain has TRBV4-1 and TRBJ2-1; D gene unclear. V was trimmed by 4 bases and J by 0 bases, leaving 13 bases between them. Looked up from germline, CDR1 is MGHRA and CDR2 is YSYEKL. The CDR3 covers 16 residues. The CDR3 bases are TGCGCCAGCAGCCTCCTGGGCATCAGCTCCTACAATGAGCAGTTCTTC. This gives the protein CASSLLGISSYNEQFF.

This chain uses TRBV27 with TRBJ2-3, with 12 bases that match TRBD2. CDR1 is MNHEY and CDR2 is SMNVEV in the germline V gene (reference sequence). CDR3 length: 18 residues. Trimming removed 0 bases from V and 2 bases from J; junction bases left unmatched: 6. CDR3 DNA: TGTGCCAGCAGTTTATCCCTCCTAGCGGGAGGGGTCACAGATACGCAGTATTTT. It translates to CASSLSLLAGGVTDTQYF.

J is TRBJ2-3 and V is TRBV6-6; 11 bases map to TRBD2. Looked up from germline, CDR1 is MNHNY and CDR2 is SVGAGI (reference sequence). V trimming: 2 bases; J trimming: 1 base; junction bases outside the gene matches: 2. The CDR3 runs to 16 residues. The CDR3 region is CASSYGGLAGTDTQYF. CDR3 nucleotide sequence: TGTGCCAGCAGTTACGGGGGACTAGCGGGCACAGATACGCAGTATTTT.

J is TRBJ2-7 and V is TRBV2; possible D gene TRBD1, 6 bases. V was trimmed by 8 bases and J by 6 bases, leaving 32 bases between them. The CDR3 spans 18 residues. Germline CDR1 reads SNHLY; CDR2 reads FYNNEI. The CDR3 here is CASFLTWTATSKVSEQYF. The CDR3 DNA reads as TGTGCCAGCTTCCTTACATGGACAGCTACCTCCAAAGTTAGCGAGCAGTACTTC.

The chain is built from TRBV10-3 and TRBJ2-1, with 7 bases that match TRBD2. After removal of 2 bases from V and 4 bases from J, the junction contained 8 bases not matched to a gene. Germline loops: CDR1 ENHRY, CDR2 SYGVKD. This CDR3 contains 16 residues. This chain's CDR3 is CAISETQRGPYNEQFF. In DNA form, the CDR3 reads TGTGCCATCAGTGAGACCCAGCGGGGACCATACAATGAGCAGTTCTTC.

V is TRBV5-4 and J is TRBJ2-3; TRBD2 aligns across 11 bases. Germline V gene data show CDR1 as SGHNT and CDR2 as YYREEE (reference sequence). This CDR3 is 16 amino acids long. Losses at the gene ends were 1 base for V and 2 bases for J; bases not matched to a gene: 3. CDR3 protein: CASSLSSGGFTDTQYF. The CDR3 bases are TGTGCCAGCAGCTTGTCTAGCGGGGGGTTCACAGATACGCAGTATTTT. The full variable domain, with the rest looked up from reference TRBV5-4 and TRBJ2-3, is ETGVTQSPTHLIKTRGQQVTLRCSSQSGHNTVSWYQQALGQGPQFIFQYYREEENGRGNFPPRFSGLQFPNYSSELNVNALELDDSALYLCASSLSSGGFTDTQYFGPGTRLTVL.

This clone was picked up a small number of times. Just one base apart from a much larger clone, this may be a read error. The same CDR3 is also encoded by other DNA sequences in this sample. The chain recombines TRBV14 with TRBJ1-2; D is ambiguous. V lost 0 bases and J lost 0, with 2 bases in between. The CDR3 runs to 13 residues. In germline, CDR1 is SGHDN, CDR2 FVKESK. CDR3: CASSQDANYGYTF. The DNA for the CDR3 is TGTGCCAGCAGCCAAGACGCTAACTATGGCTACACCTTC.

The count of this clone is one. The chain joins TRBV5-1 to TRBJ2-5; 11 bases map to TRBD2. CDR3 length: 14 residues. After removal of 2 bases from V and 4 bases from J, the junction contained 1 base not matched to a gene. The germline V gene has CDR1 SGHRS and CDR2 YFSETQ. The CDR3 nucleotides are TGCGCCAGCAGCTTTAGCGGGGGGGCAGAGACCCAGTACTTC. Translation gives CASSFSGGAETQYF.

This clone has more than one count but fewer than ten. The chain recombines TRBV9 with TRBJ1-1; 11 bases line up with TRBD1. Germline V gene lookup returns CDR1 SGDLS and CDR2 YYNGEE. V dropped 2 bases and J dropped 7; count of bases not matched to a gene: 4. The length of the CDR3 is 14 residues. For the CDR3, the DNA is TGTGCCAGCAGCGTTGGGACAGGGGGTCTTGAAGCTTTCTTT. Translation: CASSVGTGGLEAFF.

CDR3: CASSDWTYSNQPQHF. CDR3 coding DNA: TGTGCCAGCAGTGACTGGACCTATAGCAATCAGCCCCAGCATTTT. This chain connects TRBV6-5 to TRBJ1-5, with unresolved D. The CDR3 contains 15 residues. V dropped 5 bases and J dropped 0 bases, with 11 bases sitting between them. Germline V CDR1 and CDR2: MNHEY, SVGAGI.

The chain is built from TRBV27 and TRBJ2-5; no definite D call. Trimming stripped 1 base from V and 4 bases from J, with 13 bases between. The CDR3 has 15 residues. Germline V gene sequence: CDR1 MNHEY, CDR2 SMNVEV (reference sequence). CDR3 residues: CASSLYGPKGETQYF. The DNA for the CDR3 is TGTGCCAGCAGTTTATATGGGCCCAAAGGAGAGACCCAGTACTTC.

This clone occurred a few times. This chain uses TRBV2 with TRBJ2-7; TRBD1 is a possible D gene (5 bases). This CDR3 contains 11 residues. Germline V gives CDR1 SNHLY, CDR2 FYNNEI. The CDR3: CRAGFFDEQYF. The DNA of the CDR3 is TGTAGAGCAGGGTTCTTCGACGAGCAGTACTTC. The full variable domain, its missing parts supplied by reference TRBV2 and TRBJ2-7, is EPEVTQTPSHQVTQMGQEVILRCVPISNHLYFYWYRQILGQKVEFLVSFYNNEISEKSEIFDDQFSVERPDGSNFTLKIRSTKLEDSAMYFCRAGFFDEQYFGPGTRLTVT.

Sample share makes this clone medium-sized. The genes are TRBV18 and TRBJ2-1; 9 nucleotides agree with TRBD1. Germline trimming cut 9 bases from V and 3 bases from J; bases unmatched to any gene: 6. This CDR3 contains 14 residues. Germline V gives CDR1 KGHSH, CDR2 LQKENI. DNA of the CDR3: TGTGCCAGTTTCCGGGACAGGGACTACAATGAGCAGTTCTTC. Translated: CASFRDRDYNEQFF.

The rearrangement links TRBV10-3 to TRBJ1-4, with 7 bases fitting TRBD1. V trimming: 0 bases; J trimming: 0 bases; junction bases outside the gene matches: 1. CDR3 size: 16 residues. Germline-derived CDR1 and CDR2 are ENHRY and SYGVKD. In DNA, the CDR3 is TGTGCCATCAGTGAGTCCACAGGGGCAACTAATGAAAAACTGTTTTTT. Amino acids: CAISESTGATNEKLFF.

The chain employs TRBV5-4 and TRBJ2-5; D unclear. V was clipped by 4 bases and J by 1 base, with 20 bases between them. The CDR3 covers 17 residues. Germline-derived CDR1 and CDR2 are SGHNT and YYREEE (reference sequence). The CDR3 nucleotides read TGTGCCAGCAGCGGCCTTGGCGAAGGGCAGACCCAAGAGACCCAGTACTTC. As protein: CASSGLGEGQTQETQYF.

The chain uses TRBV9 and TRBJ2-7; D is undetermined. CDR1 is SGDLS, CDR2 YYNGEE, per germline. The CDR3 is made up of 13 amino acids. Trimming removed 0 bases at V and 5 bases at J, with 9 bases between. The CDR3 is CASSVGLVNEQYF. For the CDR3, the DNA is TGTGCCAGCAGCGTAGGCTTAGTCAACGAGCAGTACTTC.